One sample yielded the 20 T cell receptor beta chains listed below, sequenced in a study of Tregs in tolerant kidney transplant recipients. Assay used: immunoSEQ multiplex PCR; TCRdb lists only in-frame clones, some missing. The sample holds 45,000 to 55,000 clones. This material consisted of CD4+ T cells from blood, taken before the transplant. These receptors were taken from a human donor who received a combined kidney and bone marrow transplant.

About this clone: The read stops 3 residues short of the end of the CDR3; the missing end is completed from the germline J gene. This chain uses TRBV20-1 with TRBJ1-5, with a possible D match to TRBD1 (6 bases). The CDR3 runs 15 residues. The V gene lost 0 bases and the J gene lost 2 bases, with 11 bases spanning the gap. Germline CDR1 and CDR2: DFQATT and SNEGSKA (reference sequence). CDR3 sequence: CSARELQGGNQPQHF. CDR3 bases read: TGCAGTGCTAGAGAATTACAGGGCGGCAATCAGCCC.

Regarding this clone: The CDR3 goes on 3 residues after the read ends, and that part is filled in from the germline J gene. This rearrangement joins TRBV2 to TRBJ2-2; D perhaps matches TRBD1 (5 bases). V lost 5 bases and J lost 5, with 15 bases in between. The CDR3 length is 15 residues. Germline values: CDR1 SNHLY, CDR2 FYNNEI. Partial CDR3 DNA: TGTGCCAGCAGTACAACTACGACAGTTACCGGGGAG. Translated, it gives CASSTTTTVTGE. The full CDR3 reads CASSTTTTVTGELFF.

Note on this clone: Read data end 3 residues before the CDR3 end; the end is taken from the germline J gene. V usage is TRBV30 and J usage is TRBJ2-1, with 11 bases lining up with TRBD2. Unmatched junction bases numbered 6, after V lost 0 bases and J lost 2 bases. This CDR3 is built from 17 residues. Germline assignment: CDR1 GTSNPN and CDR2 SVGIG (reference sequence). The CDR3 protein is CAWSVISGRGPYNEQFF. The CDR3 DNA, read in part, is TGTGCCTGGAGTGTAATTAGCGGGAGGGGACCCTACAATGAG.

In regard to this clone: The CDR3 end falls 3 residues outside the read, so it is completed with the germline J gene. V and J are TRBV5-1 and TRBJ2-3; 9 bases line up with TRBD1. J lost 4 bases, V lost 0 bases, and 3 bases had no gene match. CDR3 size: 15 residues. In germline, CDR1 is SGHRS, CDR2 YFSETQ. Partial CDR3 DNA: TGCGCCAGCAGCTTGGTAACAGGGGGCGCAGATACG. This encodes CASSLVTGGADT. The CDR3 in its entirety is CASSLVTGGADTQYF.

On this clone itself: The sequence runs out 3 residues before the end of the CDR3; the remainder is reconstructed from the germline J gene. The chain is built from TRBV20-1 and TRBJ2-2; no definite D call. Per germline, CDR1 DFQATT and CDR2 SNEGSKA (reference sequence). The germline V and J ends were trimmed by 1 base and 4 bases, with 13 bases remaining between them. CDR3 length: 15 residues. The CDR3 DNA, read in part, is TGCAGTGCTAGAGTTTCCCCTAGTCGCACCGGGGAG. It codes for CSARVSPSRTGE. From start to end, the CDR3 is CSARVSPSRTGELFF.

A word on this clone: The read ends 3 residues shy of where the CDR3 ends; the end is completed using the germline J gene. The chain is built from TRBV30 and TRBJ2-1; maybe TRBD2 (5 bases). Looked up from germline, CDR1 is GTSNPN and CDR2 is SVGIG (reference sequence). This CDR3 contains 13 residues. V lost 7 bases and J lost 0, with 10 bases in between. The CDR3 DNA, read in part, is TGTGCCTTTGAGCGGAGCTCCTACAATGAG. Protein sequence: CAFERSSYNE. The CDR3 as a whole reads CAFERSSYNEQFF.

Regarding this clone: The read falls 3 residues short of the CDR3 end, and the missing part is taken from the germline J gene. This chain connects TRBV5-1 to TRBJ1-4, with unresolved D. The ends were cut back, 4 bases at V and 0 bases at J, with 10 bases in the middle. This CDR3 comprises 15 residues. The germline V gene encodes CDR1 SGHRS and CDR2 YFSETQ. Partial CDR3 DNA: TGCGCCAGCAGCCCGACACCTGCAACTAATGAAAAA. It is translated as CASSPTPATNEK. The whole CDR3 protein reads CASSPTPATNEKLFF.

For this clone: Coverage ceases 3 residues before the CDR3 finishes, and the germline J gene fills in the end. The chain couples TRBV20-1 to TRBJ2-1; possible D gene TRBD2, 5 bases. The CDR3 contains 12 residues. Per germline, CDR1 DFQATT and CDR2 SNEGSKA (reference sequence). V lost 2 bases to trimming and J lost 4 bases, with 6 bases between them. CDR3 DNA, as far as it was read: TGCAGTGCTAGAAGCGGTTACAATGAG. It yields the protein CSARSGYNE. The whole CDR3 protein reads CSARSGYNEQFF.

With regard to this clone: The read terminates 3 residues ahead of where the CDR3 ends, so the germline J gene completes it. This chain joins TRBV20-1 and TRBJ1-2; 7 nucleotides line up with TRBD1. The CDR3 runs to 12 residues. With 4 bases clipped from V and 5 bases from J, the junction kept 4 bases outside the gene matches. Germline CDR1 is DFQATT and CDR2 is SNEGSKA (reference sequence). The part of the CDR3 DNA that was read is TGCAGTGCTACCGGGACAGAATATGGC. Translated, it gives CSATGTEYG. The CDR3, in full, reads CSATGTEYGYTF.

As to this clone: The read falls 3 residues short of the CDR3 end, and the missing part is taken from the germline J gene. J is TRBJ1-2 and V is TRBV20-1, with unresolved D. Per germline, CDR1 DFQATT and CDR2 SNEGSKA (reference sequence). This CDR3 has 11 residues. CDR3 sequence reads: CSAPQQSRYTF. The CDR3 bases that were read are TGCAGTGCCCCTCAACAGTCTCGC.

As concerns this clone: The read is 3 residues too short to cover the CDR3 end, so that end is filled in from the germline J gene. The chain carries TRBV5-1 and TRBJ1-1; TRBD1 matches 8 bases. CDR3 length: 14 residues. The ends lost 4 bases at V and 1 base at J; junction bases unmatched: 3. CDR1 and CDR2 from the germline V gene are SGHRS and YFSETQ. CDR3 sequence: CASSPGTGNTEAFF. Partial CDR3 DNA: TGCGCCAGCAGCCCCGGGACAGGGAACACTGAA.

Notes on this clone: Coverage ceases 3 residues before the CDR3 finishes, and the germline J gene fills in the end. The rearrangement joins TRBV19 to TRBJ2-4, with D possibly being TRBD1 (5 bases). V was cut by 5 bases and J by 6 bases, with 14 bases left in between. CDR1 is LNHDA and CDR2 is SQIVND in the germline V gene (reference sequence). The CDR3 length is 14 residues. The CDR3: CASSQPGMRNIQYF. The part of the CDR3 DNA that was read is TGTGCCAGTAGTCAGCCAGGGATGAGAAACATT.

On this clone: The CDR3 end falls 3 residues outside the read, so it is completed with the germline J gene. J is TRBJ2-1 and V is TRBV19; possible D gene TRBD1, 6 bases. The V end was cut by 2 bases, the J end by 5 bases, with 16 bases between. The germline V gene encodes CDR1 LNHDA and CDR2 SQIVND (reference sequence). The CDR3 extends over 16 amino acids. CDR3 DNA (partial): TGTGCCAGTAGTATAAGGGGGTCAGGGAGCGACAATGAG. This translates into CASSIRGSGSDNE. The full CDR3 reads CASSIRGSGSDNEQFF.

Of note for this clone: The read falls 3 residues short of the CDR3 end, and the missing part is taken from the germline J gene. The chain combines TRBV18 with TRBJ2-7, with D perhaps matching TRBD1 (6 bases). CDR1 KGHSH and CDR2 LQKENI come from the germline V gene. Trimming shortened V by 2 bases and J by 4 bases, and 12 bases separated the two germline ends. This CDR3 spans 14 amino acids. CDR3 sequence: CASSPIRTAYEQYF. The CDR3 DNA, read in part, is TGTGCCAGCTCACCAATTAGGACAGCTTACGAG.

As concerns this clone: Read sequence stops 3 residues before the CDR3 end, and the germline J gene provides the missing end. The chain joins TRBV5-5 to TRBJ2-3; a possible D gene is TRBD2 (6 bases). The ends were cut back, 1 base at V and 5 bases at J, with 11 bases in the middle. Germline V lookup: CDR1 SGHKS, CDR2 YYEKEE (reference sequence). The CDR3 totals 14 residues. The CDR3 loop reads CASSLWGVRDTQYF. The DNA read from the CDR3 is TGTGCCAGCAGCTTGTGGGGGGTTAGAGATACG.

On this clone: Read data end 3 residues before the CDR3 end; the end is taken from the germline J gene. The rearrangement links TRBV2 to TRBJ1-5, with 8 bases lining up with TRBD1. V was clipped by 6 bases and J by 1 base; unmatched bases: 8. This CDR3 has 16 residues. Germline V gene data show CDR1 as SNHLY and CDR2 as FYNNEI. The sequenced CDR3 bases are TGTGCCAGCAGATATGGACAGGGAATGAGCAATCAGCCC. Translating gives CASRYGQGMSNQP. The CDR3 in its entirety is CASRYGQGMSNQPQHF.

A word on this clone: Read data end 3 residues before the CDR3 end; the end is taken from the germline J gene. V is TRBV7-3 and J is TRBJ2-1; 11 bases line up with TRBD2. Unmatched junction bases numbered 11, after V lost 6 bases and J lost 4 bases. Looked up from germline, CDR1 is SGHTA and CDR2 is FQGTGA. This CDR3 is built from 17 residues. The DNA read from the CDR3 is TGTGCCAGCAGTGGAGGAGGACTAGCGGGCCTATACAATGAG. Translating gives CASSGGGLAGLYNE. Given in full, the CDR3 is CASSGGGLAGLYNEQFF.

About this clone itself: The read is 3 residues too short to cover the CDR3 end, so that end is filled in from the germline J gene. V gene TRBV23-1 combines with J gene TRBJ1-6; 8 positions match TRBD1. TRBV23-1 is known as an ORF, though its function is uncertain. The CDR3 covers 19 residues. With V trimmed by 0 bases and J by 7 bases, 14 bases remained unmatched. The sequenced part of the CDR3 DNA is TGCGCCAGCAGTCAATCGTTTGGACAGGGATCCGGTCCGAATTCACCC. Its protein is CASSQSFGQGSGPNSP. The CDR3, in full, reads CASSQSFGQGSGPNSPLHF.

Concerning this clone: The read terminates 3 residues before the CDR3 end, so the remaining end is supplied by the germline J gene. This chain connects TRBV20-1 to TRBJ2-5, with TRBD1 matching 9 bases. After removal of 6 bases from V and 5 bases from J, the junction contained 10 bases not matched to a gene. Germline CDR1 and CDR2: DFQATT and SNEGSKA (reference sequence). The CDR3 length is 14 residues. This CDR3 is CSAIQGARDETQYF. The covered CDR3 bases are TGCAGTGCAATACAGGGGGCAAGGGATGAGACC.

Notes on this clone: The CDR3 is cut off 3 residues early in the read; its end comes from the germline J gene. V and J are TRBV5-1 and TRBJ2-5; 8 bases align to TRBD1. V was pared by 3 bases and J by 5 bases, with 6 bases of the junction left unmatched. CDR3 length: 14 amino acids. Germline V gene sequence: CDR1 SGHRS, CDR2 YFSETQ. CDR3 residues: CASSSQGGGETQYF. Incomplete CDR3 DNA: TGCGCCAGCAGCTCACAGGGGGGTGGGGAGACC.